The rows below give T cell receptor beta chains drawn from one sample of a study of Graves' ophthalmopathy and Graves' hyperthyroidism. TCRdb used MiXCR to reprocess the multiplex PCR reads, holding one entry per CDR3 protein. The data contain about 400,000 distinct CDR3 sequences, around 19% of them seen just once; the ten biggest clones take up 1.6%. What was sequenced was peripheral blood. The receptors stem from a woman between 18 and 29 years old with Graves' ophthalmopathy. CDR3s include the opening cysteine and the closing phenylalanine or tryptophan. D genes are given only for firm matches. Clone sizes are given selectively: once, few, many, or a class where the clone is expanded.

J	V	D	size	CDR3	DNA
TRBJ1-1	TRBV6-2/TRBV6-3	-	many	CATRDPRNEAFF	TGTGCCACCCGGGACCCAAGAAACGAAGCTTTCTTT
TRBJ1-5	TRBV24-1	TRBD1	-	CASSYSLGTGGGQPQHF	TGTGCCAGCAGTTACTCACTGGGGACAGGGGGCGGGCAGCCCCAGCATTTT
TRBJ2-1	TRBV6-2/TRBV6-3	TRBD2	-	CASSDHSGRTQFF	TGTGCCAGCAGTGACCATAGCGGGAGGACCCAGTTCTTC
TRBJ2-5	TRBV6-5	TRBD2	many	CASSPRLAGGSETQYF	TGTGCCAGCAGTCCGAGACTAGCGGGGGGTTCAGAGACCCAGTACTTC
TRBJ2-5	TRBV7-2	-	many	CASSLTGNKETQYF	TGTGCCAGCAGCTTAACCGGGAATAAAGAGACCCAGTACTTC
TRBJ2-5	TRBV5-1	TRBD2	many	CASSLGPQRGNQETQYF	TGCGCCAGCAGCTTGGGCCCCCAGCGGGGTAACCAAGAGACCCAGTACTTC
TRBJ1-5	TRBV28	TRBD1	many	CASSLRRTGSQPQHF	TGTGCCAGCAGTTTAAGGCGGACAGGGAGTCAGCCCCAGCATTTT
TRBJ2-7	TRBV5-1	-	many	CASSSWDEGYEQYF	TGCGCCAGCAGCTCCTGGGATGAGGGCTACGAGCAGTACTTC
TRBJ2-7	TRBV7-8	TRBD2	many	CASSFHLGLANYEQYF	TGTGCCAGCAGCTTCCACCTGGGACTAGCGAACTACGAGCAGTACTTC
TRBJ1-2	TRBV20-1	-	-	CSARDQITNYGYTF	TGCAGTGCTAGAGACCAGATCACTAACTATGGCTACACCTTC
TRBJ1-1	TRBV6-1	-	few	CASTPFRDTEAFF	TGTGCCAGCACCCCCTTCAGGGACACTGAAGCTTTCTTT
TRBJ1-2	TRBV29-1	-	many	CSVEVGGGYGYTF	TGCAGCGTTGAAGTTGGGGGGGGCTATGGCTACACCTTC
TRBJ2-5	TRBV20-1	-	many	CSAAQETQYF	TGCAGTGCTGCCCAAGAGACCCAGTACTTC
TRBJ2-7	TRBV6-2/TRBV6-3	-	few	CASRRGGQIYEQYF	TGTGCCAGCAGAAGAGGTGGACAGATCTACGAGCAGTACTTC
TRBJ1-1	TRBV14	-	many	CASSQDGGLNTEAFF	TGTGCCAGCAGCCAAGATGGGGGGTTGAACACTGAAGCTTTCTTT
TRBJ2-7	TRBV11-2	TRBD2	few	CASSLDPRGGQYF	TGTGCCAGCAGCTTAGATCCTCGGGGGGGGCAGTACTTC
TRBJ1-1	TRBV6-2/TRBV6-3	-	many	CASSTYSNTEAFF	TGTGCCAGCAGTACATACAGCAACACTGAAGCTTTCTTT
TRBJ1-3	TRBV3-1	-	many	CASSQSLTGGNTIYF	TGTGCCAGCAGCCAGTCTTTGACTGGAGGAAACACCATATATTTT
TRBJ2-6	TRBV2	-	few	CASTPGGANVLTF	TGTGCCAGCACGCCAGGTGGGGCCAACGTCCTGACTTTC
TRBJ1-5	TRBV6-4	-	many	CASSESTGPISNQPQHF	TGTGCCAGCAGTGAGTCAACCGGACCAATTAGCAATCAGCCCCAGCATTTT
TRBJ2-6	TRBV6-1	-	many	CASYALGTGANVLTF	TGTGCCAGCTACGCCCTCGGTACAGGGGCCAACGTCCTGACTTTC
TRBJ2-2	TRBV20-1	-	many	CSARDSRRVNTGELFF	TGCAGTGCTAGAGATTCGCGACGGGTAAACACCGGGGAGCTGTTTTTT
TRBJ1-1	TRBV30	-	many	CAWTLRGIIDTEAFF	TGTGCCTGGACCCTACGGGGGATAATTGACACTGAAGCTTTCTTT
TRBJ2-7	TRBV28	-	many	CASSLAGSEQYF	TGTGCCAGCAGTCTCGCGGGGTCCGAGCAGTACTTC
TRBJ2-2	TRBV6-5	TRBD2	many	CASSYSPSGRGAGELFF	TGTGCCAGCAGTTACTCGCCTAGCGGGAGGGGAGCCGGGGAGCTGTTTTTT
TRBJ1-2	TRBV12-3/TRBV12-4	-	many	CASSFFKTANYGYTF	TGTGCCAGCAGTTTCTTTAAAACAGCTAACTATGGCTACACCTTC
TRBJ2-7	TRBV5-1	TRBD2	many	CASSFGLAGGIYEQYF	TGCGCCAGCAGCTTTGGCCTAGCGGGAGGGATCTACGAGCAGTACTTC
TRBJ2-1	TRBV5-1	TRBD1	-	CASSLVRTGKYNEQFF	TGCGCCAGCAGCTTGGTCAGGACAGGGAAGTACAATGAGCAGTTCTTC
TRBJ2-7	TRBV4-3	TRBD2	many	CASSQVLSGRYNEQYF	TGCGCCAGCAGCCAAGTCTTGAGCGGGAGGTATAACGAGCAGTACTTC
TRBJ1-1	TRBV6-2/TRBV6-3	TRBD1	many	CASSRTGEGNTEAFF	TGTGCCAGCAGTCGGACAGGGGAGGGAAACACTGAAGCTTTCTTT
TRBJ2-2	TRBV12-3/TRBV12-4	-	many	CASRASLGNTGELFF	TGTGCCAGCAGAGCTTCCCTGGGGAACACCGGGGAGCTGTTTTTT
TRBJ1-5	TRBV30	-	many	CASIGPSGATQHF	TGTGCCTCGATCGGGCCCTCGGGGGCGACCCAGCATTTT
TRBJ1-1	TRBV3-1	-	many	CASPQANTEAFF	TGTGCCAGCCCTCAGGCGAACACTGAAGCTTTCTTT
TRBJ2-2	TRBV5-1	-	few	CASSPDGVAGELFF	TGCGCCAGCAGCCCGGACGGGGTGGCCGGGGAGCTGTTTTTT
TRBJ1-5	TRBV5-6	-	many	CASSLYAGRGQPQHF	TGTGCCAGCAGCTTGTATGCAGGAAGGGGCCAGCCCCAGCATTTT
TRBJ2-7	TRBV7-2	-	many	CASSLNTFGEQYF	TGTGCCAGCAGCTTAAACACCTTTGGGGAGCAGTACTTC
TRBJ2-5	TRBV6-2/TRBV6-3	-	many	CASSYSGRAVETQYF	TGTGCCAGCAGTTACTCCGGCAGGGCGGTGGAGACCCAGTACTTC
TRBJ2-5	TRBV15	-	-	CATSRGGGGHQETQYF	TGTGCCACCAGCAGAGGGGGAGGGGGGCATCAAGAGACCCAGTACTTC
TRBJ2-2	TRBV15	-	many	CATSRNRGDTGELFF	TGTGCCACCAGCAGAAACCGAGGGGACACCGGGGAGCTGTTTTTT
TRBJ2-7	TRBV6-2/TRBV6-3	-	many	CASSYSQTGHLIYEQYF	TGTGCCAGCAGTTACTCTCAGACAGGCCACCTAATCTACGAGCAGTACTTC
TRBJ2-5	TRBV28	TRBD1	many	CASRKGTGRETQYF	TGTGCCAGCAGGAAGGGGACAGGGCGAGAGACCCAGTACTTC
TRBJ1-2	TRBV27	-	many	CASSLAGTRNYGYTF	TGTGCCAGCAGTTTAGCCGGGACACGAAACTATGGCTACACCTTC
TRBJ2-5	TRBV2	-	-	CASAEYQETQYF	TGTGCCAGCGCGGAGTACCAAGAGACCCAGTACTTC
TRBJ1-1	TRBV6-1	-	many	CASSTGRVSNTEAFF	TGTGCCAGCAGTACCGGGCGCGTTTCGAACACTGAAGCTTTCTTT
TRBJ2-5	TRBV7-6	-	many	CASSLGLGSIVETQYF	TGTGCCAGCAGCTTAGGTTTAGGGTCGATAGTGGAGACCCAGTACTTC
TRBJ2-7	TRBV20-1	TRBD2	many	CSGSQGLAGYEQYF	TGCAGCGGGAGTCAGGGACTAGCGGGATACGAGCAGTACTTC
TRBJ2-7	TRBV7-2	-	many	CASSLGSGLSSYEQYF	TGTGCCAGCAGCTTAGGCAGCGGCCTAAGCTCCTACGAGCAGTACTTC
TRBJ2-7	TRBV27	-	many	CAKEQGKDAYEQYF	TGTGCCAAGGAGCAGGGCAAAGACGCCTACGAGCAGTACTTC
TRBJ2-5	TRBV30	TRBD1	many	CAWSVRQGKETQYF	TGTGCCTGGAGTGTACGACAGGGGAAAGAGACCCAGTACTTC
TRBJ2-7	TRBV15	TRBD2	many	CATSRATGGSSYEQYF	TGTGCCACCAGCAGGGCGACCGGGGGGAGCTCCTACGAGCAGTACTTC
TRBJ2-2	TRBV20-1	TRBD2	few	CSASGPSGGDHPTGELFF	TGCAGTGCTAGTGGCCCTAGCGGGGGCGATCATCCCACCGGGGAGCTGTTTTTT
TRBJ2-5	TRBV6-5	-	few	CASSYGAGKYQETQYF	TGTGCCAGCAGTTACGGGGCGGGGAAGTACCAAGAGACCCAGTACTTC
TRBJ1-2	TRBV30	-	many	CAWSARGDFISDGYTF	TGTGCCTGGAGTGCCAGGGGCGACTTTATATCGGATGGCTACACCTTC
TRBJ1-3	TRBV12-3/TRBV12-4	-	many	CASSARPQGGGNTIYF	TGTGCCAGCAGTGCCCGCCCACAGGGAGGCGGAAACACCATATATTTT
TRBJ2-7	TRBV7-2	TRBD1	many	CASSGDRGSTYEQYF	TGTGCCAGCAGCGGAGACAGGGGGTCCACCTACGAGCAGTACTTC
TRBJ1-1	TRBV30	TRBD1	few	CAWLPGQLNTEAFF	TGTGCCTGGCTCCCGGGACAGCTGAACACTGAAGCTTTCTTT